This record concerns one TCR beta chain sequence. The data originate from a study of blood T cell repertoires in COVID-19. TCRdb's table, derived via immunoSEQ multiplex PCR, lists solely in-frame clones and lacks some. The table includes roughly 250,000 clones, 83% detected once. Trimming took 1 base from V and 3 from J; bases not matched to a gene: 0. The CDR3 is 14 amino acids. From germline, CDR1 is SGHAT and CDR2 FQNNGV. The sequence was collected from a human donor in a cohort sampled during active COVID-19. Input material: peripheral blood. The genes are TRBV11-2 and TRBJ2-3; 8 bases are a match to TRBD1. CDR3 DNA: TGTGCCAGCAGCTTAGGGACAGGGACAGATACGCAGTATTTT. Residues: CASSLGTGTDTQYF.